The T cell receptor beta chain under discussion was sequenced for a study of T cell responses to AZD1222 COVID-19 vaccine. The CDR3 covers 12 residues. V lost 3 bases to trimming and J lost 9 bases, with 13 bases between them. Germline V gene lookup returns CDR1 SQVTM and CDR2 ANQGSEA. The data were produced by immunoSEQ multiplex PCR, yet TCRdb's version contains in-frame clones alone and is incomplete. In the table there are roughly 130,000 clones, around 90% of which are singletons. V usage is TRBV29-1 and J usage is TRBJ2-3; tentative D call: TRBD2 (7 bases). This TCR derives from an adult who received the AZD1222 COVID-19 vaccine. Here the sequenced sample was peripheral blood, taken 28 days after the second AZD1222 dose. Here the CDR3 DNA reads TGCAGCGTTGAGGAGGGGGGGGTAACGCAGTATTTT. It specifies CSVEEGGVTQYF.